This T cell receptor beta chain is from a study of technical replicates of blood from a handful of donors. The CDR3 sequence is 13 residues long. The germline V gene has CDR1 SGHAT and CDR2 FQNNGV. Trimming removed 1 base from V and 10 bases from J; junction bases left unmatched: 3. Sequencing was performed with immunoSEQ multiplex PCR; in TCRdb, only in-frame clones are kept and a portion is missing. Altogether 79,000 or so clones are present, 92% being singletons, with the ten largest covering under 0.5%. A single count supports this clone. The source material was T cells isolated from PBMCs. The chain carries TRBV11-2 and TRBJ2-5, with TRBD2 matching 10 bases. The TCR was taken from a human donor in good health. The CDR3, as DNA: TGTGCCAGCAGCTTAGCAGCGGGAGGGGGCCAGTACTTC. Its protein product is CASSLAAGGGQYF.